What follows is one TCR beta chain and its context. Sequenced by immunoSEQ multiplex PCR; TCRdb stores in-frame clones only, minus some. The sample includes roughly 130,000 clones, 80% to 90% of them seen just once. This sample is drawn from a study of blood T cell repertoires in COVID-19. Background on the study: COVID-19 samples collected from the United States, Italy and Spain covered acute and convalescent phases.

Germline CDR1 SGHRS, CDR2 YFSETQ. V trimming: 3 bases; J trimming: 9 bases; junction bases outside the gene matches: 8. CDR3 length equals 15 residues. Source material: peripheral blood. This receptor was obtained from a woman aged 55-69 years with acute or convalescent COVID-19. V is TRBV5-1 and J is TRBJ1-4; 10 positions match TRBD1. In DNA, the CDR3 is TGCGCCAGCAGCTCTACGGGACAGGGGACCCAAAAACTGTTTTTT. The encoded protein is CASSSTGQGTQKLFF. Full variable domain (rest looked up from reference TRBV5-1 and TRBJ1-4): KAGVTQTPRYLIKTRGQQVTLSCSPISGHRSVSWYQQTPGQGLQFLFEYFSETQRNKGNFPGRFSGRQFSNSRSEMNVSTLELGDSALYLCASSSTGQGTQKLFFGSGTQLSVL.